The present TCR beta chain was sequenced within a study of shared clonotypes between healthy human individuals (dated by TCRdb to the early 2020s). For context, the study as a whole: A couple of women and a few men aged 18 to 49 years were included in the cohort. The study deeply sequenced blood TCR repertoires of about 5 healthy adults to estimate repertoire size and the extent of clonotype sharing between individuals. For each donor, three plates each were used for CD4 naive and CD4 memory, two plates were used for CD8 naive, and one plate was used for CD8 memory. Libraries were prepared and TCR repertoires were sequenced by different laboratories using diverse techniques, in order to increase sequencing depth and limit assay-specific biases. Leukapheresis yielded between about 0.85 and 9 billion PBMCs per donor.

TCR CDR3 regions were amplified from genomic DNA by multiplex PCR using the deep immunoSEQ assay. Genomic DNA extracted from each cell subset was distributed evenly over all wells of several immunoSEQ 96-well plates, and each plate served as one replicate. For sorted subsets, 200 to 250 ng of genomic DNA, equivalent to 30,000 or so T cell genomes, went into each replicate PCR. Purified libraries were measured with a Qubit 3.0 fluorometer, size-checked on a Bioanalyzer 2100, and measured again with the KAPA Library Quantification kit. Every immunoSEQ 96-well plate was sequenced on a dedicated single-read 150-cycle Illumina NextSeq 550 flow cell. In the source study's methods: Because only junctional sequences without quality scores were contained in the immunoSEQ output, filtering matching that applied to full-length reads could not be performed. Sequences were annotated with PyIR, a Python wrapper for IgBLAST v1.9, using IMGT germline references to assign V/J genes and CDR3. Any read was removed if the V/J assignment was weak (E-value above 1e-6), the CDR3 was missing, or the read contained stop codons, out-of-frame junctions, or ambiguous translated residues. A V3J clonotype was defined by an identical inferred V gene, J gene, and CDR3 amino acid sequence. The percentage overlap between two repertoires was calculated by dividing the number of shared unique clonotypes by the size of the smaller repertoire. Repertoire richness was assessed with RTK rarefaction, the Chao1 estimator, and Recon v2.1 estimates of unobserved clonotypes. Generation probabilities were computed with OLGA for all TCRbeta clonotypes obtained by the gDNA method from a few donors. As stored in TCRdb, this immuneACCESS dataset retains in-frame rearrangements with V and J assigned. A fraction of the clones does not appear; measured against another copy, unresolved V genes explain less than half of the discrepancy, and the remainder lacks a known reason. V and J calls and clone size are given by that table; D and trimming were obtained from the DNA. This sample gives over a million clones in total; about four fifths of them show up just once. The top ten constitute 0.5% to 0.6% of the sample.

About this clone itself: The antigen it recognizes is unknown. Per-base quality was not reported, and no clone a single base away is much larger than it.

The research as a whole found: The small number of donors limited the genetic and exposure-history diversity represented. Even with the large sequencing depth, rarefaction of the sorted-subset datasets indicated that sequencing was incomplete. Around 5.4% of naive CD4, 3.5% of naive CD8, roughly 2.4% of memory CD4, and about 0.4% of memory CD8 clonotypes were shared across several donors. Pairwise subsampling indicated that sequencing depth was expected to affect the degree of clonotype sharing among donors. Clonotypes shared by all four sorted-subset donors showed higher generation probabilities than non-shared clonotypes. Sampling was restricted to blood, and TCR repertoires in tissues likely differ from the TCR repertoires found in blood. Larger estimated clonotype richness was generally found for naive subsets than for memory subsets.

The donors were healthy, HIV-negative adults with no recently reported acute infections or vaccinations. Every donor was a Caucasian adult living in Nashville, Tennessee, USA. Magnetic negative selection was used to enrich CD4+ T cells, after which naive cells were positively selected on CD45RA and the negative fraction became the memory subset. Blood was obtained by leukapheresis, after which PBMCs were separated by Ficoll-Histopaque density gradient centrifugation and cryopreserved in liquid nitrogen vapor phase. Purity and quantity of every magnetically sorted T cell population were checked by analytical flow cytometry. Genomic DNA was isolated from each sorted fraction and quantified by UV absorbance on a Nanodrop 2000c. The CDR3, from cysteine to phenylalanine, totals 15 residues. Just the 45-base CDR3 DNA is kept, in frame starting at base 1. Trimmed from V: 6 bases; trimmed from J: 4 bases; junction bases lacking a gene match: 5. CDR1 and CDR2, looked up from the germline V gene, are MNHEY and SVGAGI.

This receptor was identified in a man in his late teens or twenties in good health. Some clones in this sample may be carry-over from other donors' samples. The chain is assembled from TRBV6-5 and TRBJ2-5; a stretch of 13 junction bases matches TRBD2. The specimen was memory CD4+ T cells from PBMCs. The sample's cell subset or site label, decoded: CD45RA-negative fraction. The CDR3 reads CASRRTSGRPETQYF. The DNA sequence is TGTGCCAGCAGAAGGACTAGCGGGAGACCAGAGACCCAGTACTTC.